This TCR beta chain was documented in a study of blood T cell repertoires in COVID-19. Using immunoSEQ multiplex PCR, the repertoire was profiled, and TCRdb retains in-frame clones only, with some absent. The data show some 270,000 clones, about 85% seen once. The clonotype originates from a human donor with COVID-19, enrolled during active disease. The donor label of this sample is uncertain. Material for sequencing was peripheral blood.

CDR3 sequence reads: CASSEGQLSYNSPLHF. CDR3 nucleotide sequence: TGCGCCAGCAGTGAGGGACAGCTCTCCTATAATTCACCCCTCCACTTT. The rearrangement links TRBV10-2 to TRBJ1-6; D possibly corresponds to TRBD1 (6 bases). Trimming pared 2 bases from V and 0 bases from J, leaving 8 bases between. From germline, CDR1 is WSHSY and CDR2 SAAADI. There are 16 residues in the CDR3.